This T cell receptor (beta chain) was obtained from a study of naive and memory T cell subsets. This clonotype has a count of ten or more. Looked up from germline, CDR1 is SEHNR and CDR2 is FQNEAQ (reference sequence). This CDR3 has 13 residues. The V end was cut by 3 bases, the J end by 4 bases, with 10 bases between. An equimolar mix of two oligonucleotides served as the beta constant-region primer for TRBC1 and TRBC2. Four rounds of PCR amplified the ligated cDNA using nested alpha and beta constant-region primers plus SP2. TCRdb independently ran MiXCR on the UMI-ligation and nested PCR reads; one entry per CDR3 protein. The sample contains just over 80,000 distinct CDR3 sequences, about 10% of which appear only once.

The sequence was obtained from a human donor in good health. The material sequenced was naive CD8+ T cells from blood. The rearrangement joins TRBV7-9 to TRBJ2-7; possible D gene TRBD2, 6 bases. In DNA form, the CDR3 reads TGTGCCAGCAGCTTTCCGGGAGTTTACGAGCAGTACTTC. Protein: CASSFPGVYEQYF.